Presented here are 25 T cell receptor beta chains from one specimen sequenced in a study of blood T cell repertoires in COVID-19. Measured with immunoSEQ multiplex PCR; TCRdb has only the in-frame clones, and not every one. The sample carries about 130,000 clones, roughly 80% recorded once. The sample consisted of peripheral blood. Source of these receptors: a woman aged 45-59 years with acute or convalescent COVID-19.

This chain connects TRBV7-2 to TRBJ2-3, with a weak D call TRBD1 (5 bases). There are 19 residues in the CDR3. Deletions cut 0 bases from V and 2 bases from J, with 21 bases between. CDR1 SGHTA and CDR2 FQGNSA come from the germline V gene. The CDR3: CASSLASRVVPHNTDTQYF. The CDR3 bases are TGTGCCAGCAGCTTAGCGAGCAGGGTGGTTCCTCATAACACAGATACGCAGTATTTT.

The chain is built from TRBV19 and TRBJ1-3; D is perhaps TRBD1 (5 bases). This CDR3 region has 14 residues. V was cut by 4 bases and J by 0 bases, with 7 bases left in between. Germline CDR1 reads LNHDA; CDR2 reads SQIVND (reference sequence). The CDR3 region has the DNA TGTGCCAGTAGTACAGGGAACTCTGGAAACACCATATATTTT. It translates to CASSTGNSGNTIYF.

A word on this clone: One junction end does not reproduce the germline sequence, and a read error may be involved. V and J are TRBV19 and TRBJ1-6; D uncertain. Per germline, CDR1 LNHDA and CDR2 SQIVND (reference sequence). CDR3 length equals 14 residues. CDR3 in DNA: TGCGCCTCTAAACGGGGTTCGGATAATTCACCCCTCCACTTT. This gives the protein CASKRGSDNSPLHF.

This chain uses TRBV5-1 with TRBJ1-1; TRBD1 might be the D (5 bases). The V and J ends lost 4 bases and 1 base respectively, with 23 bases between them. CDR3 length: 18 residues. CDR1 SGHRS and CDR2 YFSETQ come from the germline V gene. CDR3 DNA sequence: TGCGCCAGCAGCCCGCGGGGTCAGGGATGGGGGTCGAACACTGAAGCTTTCTTT. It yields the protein CASSPRGQGWGSNTEAFF.

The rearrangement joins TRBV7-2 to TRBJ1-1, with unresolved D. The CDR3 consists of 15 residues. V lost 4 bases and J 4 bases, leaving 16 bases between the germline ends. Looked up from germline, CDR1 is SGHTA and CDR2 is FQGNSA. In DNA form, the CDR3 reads TGTGCCAGCAGCTCGGAGGGATGGAGAGGCACTGAAGCTTTCTTT. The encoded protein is CASSSEGWRGTEAFF.

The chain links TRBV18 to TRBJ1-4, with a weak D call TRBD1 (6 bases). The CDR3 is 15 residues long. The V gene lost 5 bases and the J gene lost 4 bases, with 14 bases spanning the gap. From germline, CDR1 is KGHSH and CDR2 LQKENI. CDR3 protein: CASSSAQGYNEKLFF. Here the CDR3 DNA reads TGTGCCAGCTCATCGGCACAGGGTTATAATGAAAAACTGTTTTTT. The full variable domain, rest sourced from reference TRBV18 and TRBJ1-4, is NAGVMQNPRHLVRRRGQEARLRCSPMKGHSHVYWYRQLPEEGLKFMVYLQKENIIDESGMPKERFSAEFPKEGPSILRIQQVVRGDSAAYFCASSSAQGYNEKLFFGSGTQLSVL.

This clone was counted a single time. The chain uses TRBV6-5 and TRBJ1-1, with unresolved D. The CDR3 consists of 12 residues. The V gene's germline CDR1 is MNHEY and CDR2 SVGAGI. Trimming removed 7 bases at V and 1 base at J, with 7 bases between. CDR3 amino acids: CASNYGNTEAFF. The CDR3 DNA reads TGTGCCAGCAACTATGGGAACACTGAAGCTTTCTTT.

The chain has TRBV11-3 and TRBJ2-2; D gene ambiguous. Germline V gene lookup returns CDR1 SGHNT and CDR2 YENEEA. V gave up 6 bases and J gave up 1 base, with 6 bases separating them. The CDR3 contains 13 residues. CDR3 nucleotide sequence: TGTGCCAGCAGACGAGGGAACACCGGGGAGCTGTTTTTT. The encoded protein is CASRRGNTGELFF.

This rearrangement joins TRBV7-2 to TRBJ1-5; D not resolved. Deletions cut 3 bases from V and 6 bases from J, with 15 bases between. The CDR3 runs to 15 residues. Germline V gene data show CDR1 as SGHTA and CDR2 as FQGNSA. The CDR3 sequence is CASSFNPGEGQPQHF. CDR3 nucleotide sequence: TGTGCCAGCAGCTTTAACCCGGGAGAAGGTCAGCCCCAGCATTTT.

The CDR3 DNA is TGTGCCAGCAGCTTAATGCAGGCGAACACTGAAGCTTTCTTT. This gives the protein CASSLMQANTEAFF. The J gene is TRBJ1-1, the V gene TRBV7-2; D is unclear. The CDR3 runs to 14 residues. CDR1 is SGHTA and CDR2 is FQGNSA in the germline V gene. V was clipped by 2 bases and J by 1 base, with 8 bases between them.

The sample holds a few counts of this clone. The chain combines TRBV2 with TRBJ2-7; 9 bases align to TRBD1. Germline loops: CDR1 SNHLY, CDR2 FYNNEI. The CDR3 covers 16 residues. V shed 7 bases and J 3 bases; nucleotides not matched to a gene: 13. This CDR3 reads CASTIEGGTGSYEQYF. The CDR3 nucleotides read TGTGCCAGCACCATCGAAGGGGGGACAGGGAGCTACGAGCAGTACTTC.

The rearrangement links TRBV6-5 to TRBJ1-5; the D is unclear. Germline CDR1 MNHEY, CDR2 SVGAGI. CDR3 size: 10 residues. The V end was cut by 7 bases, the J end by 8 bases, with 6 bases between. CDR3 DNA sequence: TGTGCCAGCAACAACGAGCCCCAGCATTTT. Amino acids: CASNNEPQHF.

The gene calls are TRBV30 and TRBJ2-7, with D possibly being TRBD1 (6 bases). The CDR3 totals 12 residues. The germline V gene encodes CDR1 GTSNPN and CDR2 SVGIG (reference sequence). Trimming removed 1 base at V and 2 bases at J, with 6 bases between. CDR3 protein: CAWSGQAYEQYF. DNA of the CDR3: TGTGCCTGGAGTGGACAGGCCTACGAGCAGTACTTC.

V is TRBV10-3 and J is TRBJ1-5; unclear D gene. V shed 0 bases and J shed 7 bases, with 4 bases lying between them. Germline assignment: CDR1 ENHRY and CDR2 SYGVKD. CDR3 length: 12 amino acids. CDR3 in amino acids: CAISESSQPQHF. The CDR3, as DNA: TGTGCCATCAGTGAGTCTAGCCAGCCCCAGCATTTT.

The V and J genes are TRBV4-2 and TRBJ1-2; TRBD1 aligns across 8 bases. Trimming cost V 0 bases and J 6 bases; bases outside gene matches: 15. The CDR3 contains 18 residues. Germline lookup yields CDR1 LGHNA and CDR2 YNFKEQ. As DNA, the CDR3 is TGTGCCAGCAGCCAAGAGGTCTTGTCAGACAGGGGAGGGGATGGCTACACCTTC. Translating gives CASSQEVLSDRGGDGYTF.

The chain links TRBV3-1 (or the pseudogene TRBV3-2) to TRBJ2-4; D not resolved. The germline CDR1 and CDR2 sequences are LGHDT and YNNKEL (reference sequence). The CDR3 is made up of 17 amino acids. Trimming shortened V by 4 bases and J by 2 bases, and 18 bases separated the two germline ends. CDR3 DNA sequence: TGTGCCAGCAGCCCCCCGGGTCTTGAAAGATCCAAAAACATTCAGTACTTC. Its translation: CASSPPGLERSKNIQYF.

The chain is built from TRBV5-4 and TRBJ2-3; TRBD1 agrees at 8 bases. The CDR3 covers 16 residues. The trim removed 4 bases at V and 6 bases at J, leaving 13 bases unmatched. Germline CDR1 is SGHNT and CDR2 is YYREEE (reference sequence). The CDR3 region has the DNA TGTGCCAGCAGCCAAGGACAGGGAGCGTTGATGGATACGCAGTATTTT. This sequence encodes CASSQGQGALMDTQYF.

CDR3 nucleotides: TGTGCCAGCAGCGCGAGCGGGGGGTCTACCGAGCAGTACTTC. Its translation is CASSASGGSTEQYF. This chain uses TRBV9 with TRBJ2-7, with 9 bases fitting TRBD2. The V gene end was trimmed by 3 bases and the J gene end by 6 bases; junction bases not matched to a gene: 7. The CDR3 spans 14 residues. Germline CDR1 SGDLS, CDR2 YYNGEE.

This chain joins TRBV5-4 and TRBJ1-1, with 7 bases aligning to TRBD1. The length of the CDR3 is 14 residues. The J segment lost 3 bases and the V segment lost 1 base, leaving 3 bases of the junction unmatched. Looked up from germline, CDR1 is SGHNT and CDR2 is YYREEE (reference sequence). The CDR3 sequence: CASSLRGRDTEAFF. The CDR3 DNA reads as TGTGCCAGCAGCTTGAGGGGGCGAGACACTGAAGCTTTCTTT.

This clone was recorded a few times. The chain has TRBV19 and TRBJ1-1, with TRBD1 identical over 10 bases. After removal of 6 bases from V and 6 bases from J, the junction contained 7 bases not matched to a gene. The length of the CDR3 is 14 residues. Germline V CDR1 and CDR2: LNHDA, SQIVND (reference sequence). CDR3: CASRGQGVFSEAFF. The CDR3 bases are TGTGCCAGTAGAGGACAGGGGGTCTTCTCTGAAGCTTTCTTT.

CDR3: CASSPAGLAANTGELFF. The CDR3 DNA is TGCGCCAGCAGCCCCGCTGGACTAGCGGCGAACACCGGGGAGCTGTTTTTT. This chain links TRBV4-1 with TRBJ2-2; 10 positions agree with TRBD2. Germline assignment: CDR1 MGHRA and CDR2 YSYEKL. The CDR3 has 17 residues. J gave up 0 bases and V 4 bases, and 5 bases lay outside the gene matches.

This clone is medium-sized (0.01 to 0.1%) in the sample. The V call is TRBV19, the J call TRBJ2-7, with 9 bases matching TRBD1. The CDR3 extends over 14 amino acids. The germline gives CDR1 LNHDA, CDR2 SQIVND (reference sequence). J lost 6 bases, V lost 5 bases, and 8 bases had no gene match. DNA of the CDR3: TGTGCCAGTAGTGTCGGGACAGGGTCCATCGAGCAGTACTTC. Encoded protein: CASSVGTGSIEQYF. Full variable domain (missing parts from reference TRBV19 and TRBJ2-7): DGGITQSPKYLFRKEGQNVTLSCEQNLNHDAMYWYRQDPGQGLRLIYYSQIVNDFQKGDIAEGYSVSREKKESFPLTVTSAQKNPTAFYLCASSVGTGSIEQYFGPGTRLTVT.

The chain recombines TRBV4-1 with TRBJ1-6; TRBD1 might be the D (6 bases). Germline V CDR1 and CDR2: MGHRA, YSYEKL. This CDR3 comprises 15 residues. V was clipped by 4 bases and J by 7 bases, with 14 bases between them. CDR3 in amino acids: CASSLQTGRNSPLHF. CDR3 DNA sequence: TGCGCCAGCAGCCTACAAACAGGGCGAAATTCACCCCTCCACTTT.

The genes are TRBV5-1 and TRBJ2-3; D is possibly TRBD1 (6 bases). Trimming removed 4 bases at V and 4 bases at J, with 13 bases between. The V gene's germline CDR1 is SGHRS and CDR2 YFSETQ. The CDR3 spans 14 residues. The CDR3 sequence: CASSMGAPADTQYF. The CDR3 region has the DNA TGCGCCAGCAGCATGGGGGCTCCAGCAGATACGCAGTATTTT.

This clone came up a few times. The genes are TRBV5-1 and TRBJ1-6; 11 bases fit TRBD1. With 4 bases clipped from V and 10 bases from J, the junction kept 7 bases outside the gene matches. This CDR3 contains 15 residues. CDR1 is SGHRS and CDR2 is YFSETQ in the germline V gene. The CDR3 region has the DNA TGCGCCAGCAGCAGCGGACAGGGGGCGTACTCACCCCTCCACTTT. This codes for CASSSGQGAYSPLHF. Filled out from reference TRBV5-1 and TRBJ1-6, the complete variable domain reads KAGVTQTPRYLIKTRGQQVTLSCSPISGHRSVSWYQQTPGQGLQFLFEYFSETQRNKGNFPGRFSGRQFSNSRSEMNVSTLELGDSALYLCASSSGQGAYSPLHFGNGTRLTVT.